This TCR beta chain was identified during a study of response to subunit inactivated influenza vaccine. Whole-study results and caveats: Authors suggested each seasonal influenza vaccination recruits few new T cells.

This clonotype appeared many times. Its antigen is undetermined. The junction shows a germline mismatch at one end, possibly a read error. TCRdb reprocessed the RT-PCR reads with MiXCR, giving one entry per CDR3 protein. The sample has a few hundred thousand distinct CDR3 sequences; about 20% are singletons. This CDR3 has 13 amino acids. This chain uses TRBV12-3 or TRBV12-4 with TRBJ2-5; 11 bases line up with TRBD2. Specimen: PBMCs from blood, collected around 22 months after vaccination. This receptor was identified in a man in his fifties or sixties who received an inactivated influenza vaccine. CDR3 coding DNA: TGTGCCAGCAGCTTAGCGGGAGGGGAGACCCAGTACTTC. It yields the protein CASSLAGGETQYF.